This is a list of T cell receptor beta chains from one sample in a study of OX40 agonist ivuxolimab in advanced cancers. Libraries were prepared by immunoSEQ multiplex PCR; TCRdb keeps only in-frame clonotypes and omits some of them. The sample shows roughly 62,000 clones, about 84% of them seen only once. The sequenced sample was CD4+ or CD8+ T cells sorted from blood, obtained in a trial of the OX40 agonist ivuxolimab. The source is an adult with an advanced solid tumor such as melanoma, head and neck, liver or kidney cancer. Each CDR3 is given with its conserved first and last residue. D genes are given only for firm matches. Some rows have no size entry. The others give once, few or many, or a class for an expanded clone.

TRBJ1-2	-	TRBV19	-	CASGRGPFYGYTF	TGTGCCAGCGGCAGGGGACCCTTCTATGGCTACACCTTC
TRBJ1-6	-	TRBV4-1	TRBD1	CASSPGQGSSYNSPLHF	TGCGCCAGCAGCCCGGGACAGGGGAGCTCCTATAATTCACCCCTCCACTTT
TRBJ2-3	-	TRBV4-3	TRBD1	CASGQGTEDTQYF	TGCGCCAGCGGACAGGGGACCGAAGATACGCAGTATTTT
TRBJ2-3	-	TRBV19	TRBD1	CASSIQAGGTDTQYF	TGTGCCAGTAGTATTCAGGCAGGGGGTACAGATACGCAGTATTTT
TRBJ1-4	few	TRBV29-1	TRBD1	CSVRTGTNEKLFF	TGCAGCGTACGGACAGGGACTAATGAAAAACTGTTTTTT
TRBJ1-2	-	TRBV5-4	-	CASSLDWDDGYTF	TGTGCCAGCAGCTTGGACTGGGACGACGGCTACACCTTC
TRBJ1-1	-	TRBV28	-	CASNLPGRNTEAFF	TGTGCCAGCAATTTACCTGGACGGAACACTGAAGCTTTCTTT
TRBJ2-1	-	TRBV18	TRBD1	CASSGQGGNEQFF	TGTGCCAGCTCCGGACAGGGGGGCAATGAGCAGTTCTTC
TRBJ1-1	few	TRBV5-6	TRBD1	CASSRQGAVSQAFF	TGTGCCAGCAGCAGACAGGGGGCCGTTTCGCAAGCTTTCTTT
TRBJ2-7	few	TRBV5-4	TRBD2	CASSPGLAGGEDEQYF	TGTGCCAGCAGCCCCGGACTGGCGGGGGGAGAGGACGAGCAGTACTTC
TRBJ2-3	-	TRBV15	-	CATTGGTDTQYF	TGTGCCACCACCGGGGGCACAGATACGCAGTATTTT
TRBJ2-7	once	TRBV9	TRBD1	CASSVGGGTGFGEQYF	TGTGCCAGCAGCGTGGGGGGCGGGACAGGGTTTGGGGAGCAGTACTTC
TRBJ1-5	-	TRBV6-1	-	CASSGAPSNQPQHF	TGTGCCAGCAGTGGAGCGCCTAGCAATCAGCCCCAGCATTTT
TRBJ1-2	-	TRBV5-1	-	CEGWTGPQGDGGYTF	TGCGAGGGTTGGACGGGGCCGCAGGGAGACGGTGGCTACACCTTC
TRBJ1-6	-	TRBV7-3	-	CASSLTGPYNSPLHF	TGTGCCAGCAGCTTAACCGGCCCCTATAATTCACCCCTCCACTTT
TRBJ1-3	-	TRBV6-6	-	CASSTETGNTIYF	TGTGCCAGCAGTACGGAGACAGGAAACACCATATATTTT
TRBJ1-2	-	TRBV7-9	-	CASSPLGGAYGYTF	TGTGCCAGCAGCCCGTTGGGGGGCGCCTATGGCTACACCTTC
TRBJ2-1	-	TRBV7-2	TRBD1	CASSSPGQAYNEQFF	TGTGCCAGCAGCTCACCGGGACAGGCGTACAATGAGCAGTTCTTC
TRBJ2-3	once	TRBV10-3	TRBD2	CALSNSAAGGSDTQYF	TGTGCCCTTAGTAACTCAGCGGCGGGGGGGTCAGATACGCAGTATTTT
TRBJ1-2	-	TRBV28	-	CASSPGPPGYTF	TGTGCCAGCAGTCCAGGTCCCCCAGGCTACACCTTC
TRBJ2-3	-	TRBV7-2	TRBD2	CASSYWGGDTQYF	TGTGCCAGCAGCTACTGGGGGGGAGATACGCAGTATTTT
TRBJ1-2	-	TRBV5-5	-	CASSLDGSYGYTF	TGTGCCAGCAGCTTAGACGGGTCCTATGGCTACACCTTC
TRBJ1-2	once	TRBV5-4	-	CASSLVDDGYTF	TGTGCCAGCAGCTTGGTGGACGATGGCTACACCTTC
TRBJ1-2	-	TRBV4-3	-	CASSQDAGRYYGYTF	TGCGCCAGCAGCCAAGATGCGGGACGGTACTATGGCTACACCTTC
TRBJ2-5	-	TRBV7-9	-	CASSRYEETQYF	TGTGCCAGCAGCCGATACGAAGAGACCCAGTACTTC
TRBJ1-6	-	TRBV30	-	CAWSSKLNSPLHF	TGTGCCTGGAGTTCGAAGCTTAATTCACCCCTCCACTTT
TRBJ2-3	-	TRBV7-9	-	CASSWGGGGTDTQYF	TGTGCCAGCAGCTGGGGAGGAGGGGGCACAGATACGCAGTATTTT
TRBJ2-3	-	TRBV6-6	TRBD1	CASRTGEDTDTQYF	TGTGCCAGCAGGACAGGGGAAGACACAGATACGCAGTATTTT
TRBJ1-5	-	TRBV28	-	CASSTGWSNQPQHF	TGTGCCAGCAGTACGGGCTGGAGCAATCAGCCCCAGCATTTT
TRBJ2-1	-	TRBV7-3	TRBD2	CASSRESGGANNEQFF	TGTGCCAGCAGCCGGGAGAGCGGGGGGGCCAACAATGAGCAGTTCTTC